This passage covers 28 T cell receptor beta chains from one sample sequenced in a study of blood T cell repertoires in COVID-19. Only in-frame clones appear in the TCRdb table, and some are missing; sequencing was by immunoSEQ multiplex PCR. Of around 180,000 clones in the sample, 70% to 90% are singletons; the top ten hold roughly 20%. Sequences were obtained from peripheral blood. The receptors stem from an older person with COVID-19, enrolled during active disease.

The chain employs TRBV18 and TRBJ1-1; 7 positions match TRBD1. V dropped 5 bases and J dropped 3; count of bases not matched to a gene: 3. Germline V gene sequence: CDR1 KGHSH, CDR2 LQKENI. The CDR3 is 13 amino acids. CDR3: CASSGTADTEAFF. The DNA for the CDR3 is TGTGCCAGCTCAGGGACAGCAGACACTGAAGCTTTCTTT. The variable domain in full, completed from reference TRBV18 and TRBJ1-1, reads NAGVMQNPRHLVRRRGQEARLRCSPMKGHSHVYWYRQLPEEGLKFMVYLQKENIIDESGMPKERFSAEFPKEGPSILRIQQVVRGDSAAYFCASSGTADTEAFFGQGTRLTVV.

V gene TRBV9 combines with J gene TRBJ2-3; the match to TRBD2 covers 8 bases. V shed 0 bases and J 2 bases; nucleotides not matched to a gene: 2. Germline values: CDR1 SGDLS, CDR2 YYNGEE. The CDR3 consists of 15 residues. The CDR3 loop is CASSVAGGDTDTQYF. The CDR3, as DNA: TGTGCCAGCAGCGTAGCGGGGGGGGACACAGATACGCAGTATTTT. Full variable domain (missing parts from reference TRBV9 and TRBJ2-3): DSGVTQTPKHLITATGQRVTLRCSPRSGDLSVYWYQQSLDQGLQFLIQYYNGEERAKGNILERFSAQQFPDLHSELNLSSLELGDSALYFCASSVAGGDTDTQYFGPGTRLTVL.

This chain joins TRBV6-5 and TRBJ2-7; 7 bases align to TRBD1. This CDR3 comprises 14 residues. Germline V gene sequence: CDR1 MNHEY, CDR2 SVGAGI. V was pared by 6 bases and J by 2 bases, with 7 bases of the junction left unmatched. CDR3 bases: TGTGCCAGCAGCAAGGACAGGACAACCTACGAGCAGTACTTC. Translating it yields CASSKDRTTYEQYF.

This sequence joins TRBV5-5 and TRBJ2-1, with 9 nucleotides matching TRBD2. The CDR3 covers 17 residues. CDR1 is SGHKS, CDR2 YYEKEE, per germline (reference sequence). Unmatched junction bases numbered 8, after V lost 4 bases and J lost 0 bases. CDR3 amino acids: CASSTSTSGHSYNEQFF. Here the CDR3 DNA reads TGTGCCAGCAGCACCTCGACTAGCGGCCACTCCTACAATGAGCAGTTCTTC.

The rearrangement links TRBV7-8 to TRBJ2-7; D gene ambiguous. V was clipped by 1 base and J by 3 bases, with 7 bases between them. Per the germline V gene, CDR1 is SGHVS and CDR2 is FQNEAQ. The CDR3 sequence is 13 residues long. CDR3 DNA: TGTGCCAGCAGCTTAGGTCCCGGCTACGAGCAGTACTTC. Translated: CASSLGPGYEQYF.

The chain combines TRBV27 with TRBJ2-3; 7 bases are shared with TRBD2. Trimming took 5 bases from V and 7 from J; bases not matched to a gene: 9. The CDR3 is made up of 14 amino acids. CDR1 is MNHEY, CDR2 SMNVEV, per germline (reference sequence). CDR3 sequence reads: CASSVIAGLNTQYF. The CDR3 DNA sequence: TGTGCCAGCAGTGTAATAGCGGGTCTAAATACGCAGTATTTT.

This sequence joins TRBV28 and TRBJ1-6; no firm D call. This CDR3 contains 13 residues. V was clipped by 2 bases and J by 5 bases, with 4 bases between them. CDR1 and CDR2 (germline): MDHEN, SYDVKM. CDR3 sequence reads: CASSLTDNSPLHF. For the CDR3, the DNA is TGTGCCAGCAGTTTAACGGATAATTCACCCCTCCACTTT.

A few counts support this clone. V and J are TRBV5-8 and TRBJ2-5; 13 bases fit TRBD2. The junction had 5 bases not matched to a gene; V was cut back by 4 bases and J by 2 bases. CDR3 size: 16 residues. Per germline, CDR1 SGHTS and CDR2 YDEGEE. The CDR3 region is CASSTGLAGTQETQYF. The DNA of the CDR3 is TGTGCCAGCAGCACGGGACTAGCGGGGACACAAGAGACCCAGTACTTC.

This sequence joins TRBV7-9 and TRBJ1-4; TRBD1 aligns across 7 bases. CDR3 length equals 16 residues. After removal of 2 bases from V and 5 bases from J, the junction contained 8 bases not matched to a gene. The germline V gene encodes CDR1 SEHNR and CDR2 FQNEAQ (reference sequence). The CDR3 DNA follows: TGTGCCAGCAGCTTAAGTATCAGGGGGGTGAATGAAAAACTGTTTTTT. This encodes CASSLSIRGVNEKLFF. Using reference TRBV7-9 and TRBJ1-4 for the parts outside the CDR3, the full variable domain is DTGVSQNPRHKITKRGQNVTFRCDPISEHNRLYWYRQTLGQGPEFLTYFQNEAQLEKSRLLSDRFSAERPKGSFSTLEIQRTEQGDSAMYLCASSLSIRGVNEKLFFGSGTQLSVL.

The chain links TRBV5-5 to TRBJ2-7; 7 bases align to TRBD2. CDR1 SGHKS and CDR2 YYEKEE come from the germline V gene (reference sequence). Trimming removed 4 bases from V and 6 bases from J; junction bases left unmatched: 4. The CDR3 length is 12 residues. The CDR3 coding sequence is TGTGCCAGCAGCACCACGGGAGGCGAGCAGTACTTC. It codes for CASSTTGGEQYF.

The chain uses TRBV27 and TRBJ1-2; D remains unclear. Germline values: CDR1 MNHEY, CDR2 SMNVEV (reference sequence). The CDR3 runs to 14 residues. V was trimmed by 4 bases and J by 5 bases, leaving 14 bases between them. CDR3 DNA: TGTGCCAGCAGTTCCGCGGACTTTCTTTATGGCTACACCTTC. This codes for CASSSADFLYGYTF.

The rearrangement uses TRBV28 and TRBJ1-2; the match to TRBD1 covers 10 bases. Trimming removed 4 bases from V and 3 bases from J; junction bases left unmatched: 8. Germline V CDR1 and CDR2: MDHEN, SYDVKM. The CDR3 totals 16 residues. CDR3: CASSSPAGQGYYGYTF. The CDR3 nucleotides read TGTGCCAGCAGTTCGCCCGCGGGACAGGGGTACTATGGCTACACCTTC.

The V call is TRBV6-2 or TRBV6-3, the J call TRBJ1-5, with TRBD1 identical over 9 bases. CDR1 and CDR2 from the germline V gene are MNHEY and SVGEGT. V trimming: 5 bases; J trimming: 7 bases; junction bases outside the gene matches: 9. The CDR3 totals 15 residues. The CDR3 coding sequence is TGTGCCAGCAGTGACCGGACAGGGGATGCCCAGCCCCAGCATTTT. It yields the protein CASSDRTGDAQPQHF.

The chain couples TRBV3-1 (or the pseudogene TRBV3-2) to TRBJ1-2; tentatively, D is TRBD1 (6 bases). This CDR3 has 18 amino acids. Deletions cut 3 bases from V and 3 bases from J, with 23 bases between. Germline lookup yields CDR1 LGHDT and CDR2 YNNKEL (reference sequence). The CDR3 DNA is TGTGCCAGCAGCCACGATCGGACAGTCGGGGTATGTGACTATGGCTACACCTTC. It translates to CASSHDRTVGVCDYGYTF.

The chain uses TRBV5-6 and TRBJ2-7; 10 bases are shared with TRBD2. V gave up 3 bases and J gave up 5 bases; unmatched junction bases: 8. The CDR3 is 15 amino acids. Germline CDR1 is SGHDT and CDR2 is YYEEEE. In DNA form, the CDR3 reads TGTGCCAGCAGCTCCCCGACTAGCGGGTGGCACGAGCAGTACTTC. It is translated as CASSSPTSGWHEQYF.

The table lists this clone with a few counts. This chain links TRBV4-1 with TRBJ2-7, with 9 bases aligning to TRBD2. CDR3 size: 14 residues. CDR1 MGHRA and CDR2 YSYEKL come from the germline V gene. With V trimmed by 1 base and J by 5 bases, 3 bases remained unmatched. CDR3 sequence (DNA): TGCGCCAGCAGCCAAGTGAGCGGGAGGAACGAGCAGTACTTC. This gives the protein CASSQVSGRNEQYF.

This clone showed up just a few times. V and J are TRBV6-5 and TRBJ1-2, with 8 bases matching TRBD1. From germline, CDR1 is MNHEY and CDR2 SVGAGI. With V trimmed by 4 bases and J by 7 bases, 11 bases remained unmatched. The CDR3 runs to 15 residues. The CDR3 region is CASSLTRTGRAGYTF. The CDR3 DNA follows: TGTGCCAGCAGTTTGACTAGGACAGGGAGGGCTGGCTACACCTTC.

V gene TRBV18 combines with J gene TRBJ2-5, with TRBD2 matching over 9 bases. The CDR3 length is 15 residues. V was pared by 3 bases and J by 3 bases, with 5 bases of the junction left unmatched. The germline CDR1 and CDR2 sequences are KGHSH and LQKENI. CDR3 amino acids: CASSPGAGGKETQYF. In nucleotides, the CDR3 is TGTGCCAGCTCACCCGGGGCGGGGGGGAAAGAGACCCAGTACTTC.

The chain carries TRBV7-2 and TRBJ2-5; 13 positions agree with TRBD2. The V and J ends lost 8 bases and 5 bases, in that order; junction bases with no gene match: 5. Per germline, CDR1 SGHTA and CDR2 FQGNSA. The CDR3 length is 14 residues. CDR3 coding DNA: TGTGCCAGCGGACTAGCGGGAGCCGACGAGACCCAGTACTTC. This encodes CASGLAGADETQYF.

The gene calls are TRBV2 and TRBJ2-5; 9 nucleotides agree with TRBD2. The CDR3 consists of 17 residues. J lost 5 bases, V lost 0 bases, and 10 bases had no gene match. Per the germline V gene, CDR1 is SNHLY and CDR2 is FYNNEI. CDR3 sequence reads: CASSEARSGGRGETQYF. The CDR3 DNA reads TGTGCCAGCAGTGAAGCGCGTAGCGGGGGCCGGGGGGAGACCCAGTACTTC. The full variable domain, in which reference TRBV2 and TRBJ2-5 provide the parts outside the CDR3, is EPEVTQTPSHQVTQMGQEVILRCVPISNHLYFYWYRQILGQKVEFLVSFYNNEISEKSEIFDDQFSVERPDGSNFTLKIRSTKLEDSAMYFCASSEARSGGRGETQYFGPGTRLLVL.

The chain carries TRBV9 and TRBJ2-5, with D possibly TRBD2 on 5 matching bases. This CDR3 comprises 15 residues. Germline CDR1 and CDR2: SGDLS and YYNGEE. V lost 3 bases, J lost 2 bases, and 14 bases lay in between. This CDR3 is CASSAGIIGQETQYF. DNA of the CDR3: TGTGCCAGCAGCGCCGGGATAATTGGACAAGAGACCCAGTACTTC.

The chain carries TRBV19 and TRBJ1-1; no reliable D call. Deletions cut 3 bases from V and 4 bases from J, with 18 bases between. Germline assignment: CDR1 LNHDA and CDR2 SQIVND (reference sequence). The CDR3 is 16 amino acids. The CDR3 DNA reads TGTGCCAGTAGTATTCCTTTCGACGGGTTGAGCACTGAAGCTTTCTTT. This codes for CASSIPFDGLSTEAFF.

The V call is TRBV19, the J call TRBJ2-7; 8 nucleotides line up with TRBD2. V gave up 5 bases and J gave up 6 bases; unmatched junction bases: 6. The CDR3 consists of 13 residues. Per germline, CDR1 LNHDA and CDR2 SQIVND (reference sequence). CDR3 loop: CASSGLAGSEQYF. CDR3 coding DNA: TGTGCCAGTAGTGGGTTAGCGGGATCCGAGCAGTACTTC.

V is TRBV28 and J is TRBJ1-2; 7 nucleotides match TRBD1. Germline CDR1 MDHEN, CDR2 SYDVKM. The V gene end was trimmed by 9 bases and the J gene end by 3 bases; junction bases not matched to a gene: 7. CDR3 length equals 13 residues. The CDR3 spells CASNIDRDYGYTF. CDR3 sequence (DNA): TGTGCCAGTAACATAGACAGGGACTATGGCTACACCTTC.

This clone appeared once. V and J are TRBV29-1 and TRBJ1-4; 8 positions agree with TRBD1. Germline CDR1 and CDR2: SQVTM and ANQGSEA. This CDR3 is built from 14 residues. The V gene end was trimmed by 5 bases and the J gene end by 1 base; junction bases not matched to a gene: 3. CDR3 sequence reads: CSVPGQGTNEKLFF. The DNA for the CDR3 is TGCAGCGTTCCCGGACAGGGAACTAATGAAAAACTGTTTTTT.

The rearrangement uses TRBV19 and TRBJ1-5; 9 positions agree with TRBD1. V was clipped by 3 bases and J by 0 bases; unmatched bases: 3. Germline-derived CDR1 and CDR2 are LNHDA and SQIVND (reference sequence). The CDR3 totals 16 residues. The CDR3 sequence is CASSIGTGYSNQPQHF. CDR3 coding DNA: TGTGCCAGTAGTATTGGGACAGGGTATAGCAATCAGCCCCAGCATTTT. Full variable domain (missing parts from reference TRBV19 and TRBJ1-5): DGGITQSPKYLFRKEGQNVTLSCEQNLNHDAMYWYRQDPGQGLRLIYYSQIVNDFQKGDIAEGYSVSREKKESFPLTVTSAQKNPTAFYLCASSIGTGYSNQPQHFGDGTRLSIL.

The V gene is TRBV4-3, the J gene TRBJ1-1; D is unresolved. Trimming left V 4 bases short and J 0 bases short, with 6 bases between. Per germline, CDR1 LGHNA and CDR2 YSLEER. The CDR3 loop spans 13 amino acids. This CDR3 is CASSPQMNTEAFF. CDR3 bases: TGCGCCAGCAGCCCGCAGATGAACACTGAAGCTTTCTTT.

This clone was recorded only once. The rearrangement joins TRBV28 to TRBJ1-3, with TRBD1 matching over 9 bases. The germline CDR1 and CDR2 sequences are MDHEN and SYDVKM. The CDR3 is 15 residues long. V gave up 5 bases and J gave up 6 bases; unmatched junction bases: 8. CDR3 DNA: TGTGCCAGCAGTCCCTCCGGACAGGGGTCAAACACCATATATTTT. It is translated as CASSPSGQGSNTIYF.